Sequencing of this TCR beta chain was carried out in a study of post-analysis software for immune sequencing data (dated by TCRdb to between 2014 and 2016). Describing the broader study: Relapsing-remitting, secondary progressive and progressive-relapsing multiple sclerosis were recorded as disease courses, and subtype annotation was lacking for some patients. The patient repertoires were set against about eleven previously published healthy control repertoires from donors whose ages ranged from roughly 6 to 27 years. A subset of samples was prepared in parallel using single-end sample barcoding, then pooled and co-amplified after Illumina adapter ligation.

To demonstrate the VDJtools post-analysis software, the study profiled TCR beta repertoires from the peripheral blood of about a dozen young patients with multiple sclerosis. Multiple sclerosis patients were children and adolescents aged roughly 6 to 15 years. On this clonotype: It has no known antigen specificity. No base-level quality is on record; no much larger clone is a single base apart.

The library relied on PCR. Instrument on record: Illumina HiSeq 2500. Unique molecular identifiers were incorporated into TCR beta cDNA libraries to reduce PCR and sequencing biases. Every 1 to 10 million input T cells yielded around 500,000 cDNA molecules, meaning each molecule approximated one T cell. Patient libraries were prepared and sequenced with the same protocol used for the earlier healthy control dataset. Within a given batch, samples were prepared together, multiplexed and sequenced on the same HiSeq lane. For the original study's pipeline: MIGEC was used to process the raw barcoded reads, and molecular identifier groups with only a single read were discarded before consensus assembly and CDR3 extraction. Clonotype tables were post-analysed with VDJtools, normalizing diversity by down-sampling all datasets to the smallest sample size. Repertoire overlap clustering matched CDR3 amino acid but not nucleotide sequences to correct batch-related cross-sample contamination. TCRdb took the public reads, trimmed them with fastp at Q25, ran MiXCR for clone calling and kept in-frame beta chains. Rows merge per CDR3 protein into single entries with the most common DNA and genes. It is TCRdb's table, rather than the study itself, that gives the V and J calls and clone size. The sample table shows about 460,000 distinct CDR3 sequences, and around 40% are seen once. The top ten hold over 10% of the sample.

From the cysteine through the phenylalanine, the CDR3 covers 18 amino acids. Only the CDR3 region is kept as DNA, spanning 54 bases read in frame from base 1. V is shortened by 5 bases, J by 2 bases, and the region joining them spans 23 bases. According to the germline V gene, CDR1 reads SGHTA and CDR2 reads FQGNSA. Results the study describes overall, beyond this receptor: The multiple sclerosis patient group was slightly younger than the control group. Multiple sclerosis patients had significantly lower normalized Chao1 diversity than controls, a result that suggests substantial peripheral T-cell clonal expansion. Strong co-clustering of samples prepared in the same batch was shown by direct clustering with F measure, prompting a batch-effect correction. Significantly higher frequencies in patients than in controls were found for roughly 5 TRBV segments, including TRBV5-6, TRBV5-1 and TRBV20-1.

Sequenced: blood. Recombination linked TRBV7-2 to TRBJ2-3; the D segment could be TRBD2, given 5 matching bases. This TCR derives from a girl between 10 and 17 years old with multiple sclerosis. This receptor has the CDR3 CASSHSQKPGFHTDTQYF. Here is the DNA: TGTGCCAGCAGCCACTCCCAAAAGCCGGGATTCCACACAGATACGCAGTATTTT.